This T cell receptor beta chain was recorded in a study of relationships among human T cell subsets (dated by TCRdb to the early 2010s). Study-level background: The study sequenced eight distinct T cell populations from blood: pan T, CD8 cytotoxic, regulatory, Th1, Th2, naive plus transitional, activated and memory cells.

The library was made by multiplex PCR. The listed sequencing device is 454 GS FLX. Semiquantitative ARM-PCR was used to amplify the TCR alpha and beta CDR3 regions from mRNA. In ARM-PCR, tagged nested gene-specific primers were used first, and communal superprimers then performed exponential amplification. Before the first-round PCR products went through the second amplification round, exonuclease was used to remove the nested primers. Amplicons were sequenced on the 454 platform, which allows rapid sequencing of millions of DNA fragments without cloning bias. A read mappable to both V and J germline segments was defined as an effective read. As for the original processing: IRmap was used to assign reads to germline V, D and J segments, relying on pyromap, a Smith-Waterman modification adapted to 454 sequencing errors. D-beta assignments were filtered using cutoffs set at the 99th percentile of alignment scores from simulated random sequences. The amino acids between the conserved V-segment Y[YFLI]C motif and the J-segment [FW]GXGT motif were defined as CDR3. Repertoire diversity was estimated with a compound Poisson process model previously applied to large-scale EST data. A procedure for detecting cross-contamination was used to argue that sample contamination was not the source of the shared CDR3s. TCRdb cleaned the public reads at Q25 with fastp, built clones with MiXCR and kept in-frame beta chains. Each CDR3 protein appears once, grouped with its most common genes and DNA. TCRdb's processing, not the authors' own work, is the source of the V and J calls. Within this sample are 2,500 to 3,000 distinct CDR3 sequences, with around 80% of them counted one time only. Jointly, the top ten make up approximately 15% of the sample.

V is shortened by 2 bases, J by 6 bases, and the region joining them spans 5 bases. From its cysteine to its phenylalanine, the CDR3 spans 12 amino acids. Just the 36-base CDR3 DNA is kept, in frame starting at base 1. The CDR1 and CDR2 encoded by the germline V gene (reference sequence) are SGHAT and FQDESV. T cell subsets were isolated with Miltenyi superparamagnetic beads coated with subset-specific monoclonal antibodies. Peripheral blood was used as the source from which all T cell populations were isolated. Mononuclear cells were obtained from whole blood by Ficoll separation, and monocytes were then depleted with anti-CD14 microbeads. The isolated cell populations were resuspended in RNAprotect reagent immediately. In general terms, the pan T sample was made up of CD3+ T cells. On this clonotype itself: What this receptor recognizes is not known. It has no much larger one-base neighbor in the sample; base qualities were not kept.

Study-level results and caveats: A CD4+CD8+ double-positive population could not be ruled out by the bead-based sorting. Over 60% of CD8+ cytotoxic sequences belonged to clones with over 100 reads, whereas regulatory and Th2 subsets showed few such clones. The seven subsets showed no statistically significant differences in V, D and J usage, CDR3 length, or N-nucleotide additions. T cell counts went unrecorded for a couple of pan T samples, which were processed alongside pan B cells. The considerable overlap in CDR3s among Th1, Th2 and regulatory T cells was taken as suggesting that cell fate choices are stochastic.

The TCR originated in a man aged 35 to 55 in good health. The chain was built from TRBV11-1 and TRBJ2-1, with the D gene not confidently named. The sample consisted of total T cells sorted from blood. The cell subset or site label, read with the paper, signifies: CD3+ T cells in general. The DNA is TGTGCCAGCAGCTTAACGAGCAATGAGCAGTTCTTC. Its translation reads: CASSLTSNEQFF.